This passage covers 28 T cell receptor beta chains from one sample sequenced in a study of cytomegalovirus exposure and HLA in healthy donors. The PCR made use of 60 Vbeta and 13 Jbeta primers. Data came from immunoSEQ multiplex PCR; TCRdb stores just in-frame clones and leaves some out. The profile shows roughly 130,000 clones, around 83% of them singletons. Sequenced input: PBMCs. These receptors were collected from a girl aged 2-9 years in good health and CMV-seronegative.

V gene TRBV6-1 combines with J gene TRBJ1-1; D remains ambiguous. Germline V lookup: CDR1 MNHNS, CDR2 SASEGT. This CDR3 comprises 15 residues. Trimming stripped 3 bases from V and 0 bases from J, with 11 bases between. CDR3 amino acids: CASSEVSLLNTEAFF. CDR3 sequence (DNA): TGTGCCAGCAGTGAGGTCAGTCTTCTGAACACTGAAGCTTTCTTT.

The genes are TRBV7-2 and TRBJ2-7; the match to TRBD2 covers 9 bases. Germline trimming cut 3 bases from V and 1 base from J; bases unmatched to any gene: 1. The CDR3 totals 14 residues. Germline CDR1 reads SGHTA; CDR2 reads FQGNSA. This CDR3 is CASSFAGGSYEQYF. In DNA, the CDR3 is TGTGCCAGCAGCTTTGCGGGGGGGTCCTACGAGCAGTACTTC. The full variable domain, with the rest looked up from reference TRBV7-2 and TRBJ2-7, is GAGVSQSPSNKVTEKGKDVELRCDPISGHTALYWYRQSLGQGLEFLIYFQGNSAPDKSGLPSDRFSAERTGGSVSTLTIQRTQQEDSAVYLCASSFAGGSYEQYFGPGTRLTVT.

The CDR3 protein is CASSEGDRPLTGELFF. CDR3 nucleotides: TGTGCCAGCAGCGAGGGGGACAGACCGCTCACCGGGGAGCTGTTTTTT. The J gene is TRBJ2-2, the V gene TRBV9, with TRBD1 matching 7 bases. The V segment lost 3 bases and the J segment 4 bases; nucleotides outside the gene matches: 9. The length of the CDR3 is 16 residues. The germline V gene has CDR1 SGDLS and CDR2 YYNGEE. Supplemented by reference TRBV9 and TRBJ2-2, the full variable domain reads DSGVTQTPKHLITATGQRVTLRCSPRSGDLSVYWYQQSLDQGLQFLIQYYNGEERAKGNILERFSAQQFPDLHSELNLSSLELGDSALYFCASSEGDRPLTGELFFGEGSRLTVL.

The chain has TRBV9 and TRBJ2-1; the match to TRBD2 covers 7 bases. V was pared by 0 bases and J by 8 bases, with 11 bases of the junction left unmatched. This CDR3 has 16 amino acids. Looked up from germline, CDR1 is SGDLS and CDR2 is YYNGEE. The CDR3 spells CASSVGNSGFSDEQFF. The CDR3 nucleotides are TGTGCCAGCAGCGTAGGTAATAGCGGGTTTAGCGATGAGCAGTTCTTC.

The rearrangement uses TRBV29-1 and TRBJ2-3; possible D gene TRBD1, 6 bases. CDR1 is SQVTM, CDR2 ANQGSEA, per germline. CDR3 length: 15 amino acids. Trimming shortened V by 0 bases and J by 4 bases, and 14 bases separated the two germline ends. CDR3 sequence reads: CSVEDGGRGSDTQYF. The CDR3 DNA follows: TGCAGCGTTGAAGATGGGGGCAGGGGCTCAGATACGCAGTATTTT.

This clone occurred once. The rearrangement links TRBV28 to TRBJ2-5; 10 bases are shared with TRBD2. The CDR3 totals 16 residues. CDR1 is MDHEN, CDR2 SYDVKM, per germline. The V gene end was trimmed by 5 bases and the J gene end by 2 bases; junction bases not matched to a gene: 8. For the CDR3, the DNA is TGTGCCAGCAGTCCGAGCGGGGGGGACCTACAAGAGACCCAGTACTTC. Translating it yields CASSPSGGDLQETQYF.

This chain joins TRBV28 and TRBJ1-4, with D perhaps matching TRBD1 (6 bases). Per germline, CDR1 MDHEN and CDR2 SYDVKM. This CDR3 comprises 15 residues. V was clipped by 6 bases and J by 8 bases, with 19 bases between them. The chain's CDR3 is CASRPYRVGGEKLFF. Here the CDR3 DNA reads TGTGCCAGCAGACCCTACAGGGTAGGGGGAGAAAAACTGTTTTTT.

This chain joins TRBV4-2 and TRBJ1-5; 11 positions agree with TRBD1. V was clipped by 3 bases and J by 6 bases; unmatched bases: 7. The germline CDR1 and CDR2 sequences are LGHNA and YNFKEQ. The CDR3 runs to 16 residues. CDR3 in amino acids: CASSQLGQGGTQPQHF. CDR3 nucleotides: TGTGCCAGCAGCCAGCTGGGACAGGGGGGTACTCAGCCCCAGCATTTT.

The chain carries TRBV7-3 and TRBJ2-1; TRBD1 is a possible D gene (6 bases). The CDR3 is made up of 13 amino acids. V was clipped by 1 base and J by 5 bases, with 6 bases between them. Looked up from germline, CDR1 is SGHTA and CDR2 is FQGTGA. CDR3 protein: CASSLRTDNEQFF. The CDR3 DNA is TGTGCCAGCAGCTTAAGGACAGACAATGAGCAGTTCTTC.

This chain links TRBV7-2 with TRBJ2-1; D is perhaps TRBD2 (6 bases). Germline CDR1 SGHTA, CDR2 FQGNSA. Trimming cost V 5 bases and J 6 bases, with 11 bases left between them. The CDR3 loop spans 13 amino acids. CDR3 nucleotide sequence: TGTGCCAGCAGCGCGGGACTTGTCAATGAGCAGTTCTTC. It is translated as CASSAGLVNEQFF.

The chain links TRBV28 to TRBJ2-3; possibly TRBD1 for D (6 bases). Germline V gene data show CDR1 as MDHEN and CDR2 as SYDVKM. Trimming took off 5 bases at V and 7 bases at J, with 25 bases between the two ends. CDR3 length equals 17 residues. This CDR3 is CASSPRTVPLSKYTQYF. Written as DNA, the CDR3 is TGTGCCAGCAGTCCCCGGACAGTCCCACTGAGTAAATATACGCAGTATTTT.

The chain combines TRBV6-6 with TRBJ2-7; D might be TRBD2 (6 bases). The CDR3 sequence is 14 residues long. The germline V gene has CDR1 MNHNY and CDR2 SVGAGI (reference sequence). V was trimmed by 6 bases and J by 2 bases, leaving 14 bases between them. In DNA, the CDR3 is TGTGCCAGCAGCCCCGGGGACTCGCCCTACGAGCAGTACTTC. As protein: CASSPGDSPYEQYF.

J is TRBJ2-7 and V is TRBV19; 8 bases are shared with TRBD2. With 1 base clipped from V and 2 bases from J, the junction kept 7 bases outside the gene matches. The CDR3 loop spans 16 amino acids. Germline-derived CDR1 and CDR2 are LNHDA and SQIVND (reference sequence). The CDR3 nucleotides read TGTGCCAGTAGTATAGTTTTCGGAGCGGGGGCCTACGAGCAGTACTTC. The encoded protein is CASSIVFGAGAYEQYF.

The CDR3 is CASSSVGNQPQHF. CDR3 DNA: TGTGCCAGCAGTTCAGTCGGCAATCAGCCCCAGCATTTT. The rearrangement uses TRBV28 and TRBJ1-5, with D hard to call. CDR1 is MDHEN and CDR2 is SYDVKM in the germline V gene. CDR3 length equals 13 residues. The germline V and J ends were trimmed by 4 bases and 2 bases, with 6 bases remaining between them.

The chain links TRBV11-2 to TRBJ2-7; 9 bases are shared with TRBD2. Germline V CDR1 and CDR2: SGHAT, FQNNGV. This CDR3 spans 14 amino acids. The junction had 4 bases not matched to a gene; V was cut back by 3 bases and J by 4 bases. The CDR3 region has the DNA TGTGCCAGCAGCTTGGCAGCGGGAGGATACGAGCAGTACTTC. Its translation: CASSLAAGGYEQYF.

The chain uses TRBV30 and TRBJ1-1; D remains unclear. The CDR3 has 16 residues. CDR1 is GTSNPN, CDR2 SVGIG, per germline (reference sequence). V lost 2 bases to trimming and J lost 0 bases, with 16 bases between them. The CDR3 region has the DNA TGTGCCTGGAGTCCCTATGGGGAGATACTGAACACTGAAGCTTTCTTT. Its translation is CAWSPYGEILNTEAFF.

This chain links TRBV30 with TRBJ2-3; 9 nucleotides match TRBD2. The CDR3 has 14 residues. The ends lost 0 bases at V and 4 bases at J; junction bases unmatched: 2. Germline loops: CDR1 GTSNPN, CDR2 SVGIG (reference sequence). CDR3 DNA sequence: TGTGCCTGGAGTGTAGGCGGGGGGGCAGATACGCAGTATTTT. Translating gives CAWSVGGGADTQYF.

J is TRBJ2-7 and V is TRBV6-5; 9 bases are shared with TRBD1. V shed 6 bases, J shed 5 bases, and the junction held 14 bases outside the gene matches. Germline values: CDR1 MNHEY, CDR2 SVGAGI. The CDR3 length is 16 residues. DNA for the CDR3: TGTGCCAGCAGGTACCGACAGGGGGAACTAGGGGACGAGCAGTACTTC. It yields the protein CASRYRQGELGDEQYF.

This clone was recorded only once. V is TRBV30 and J is TRBJ2-3, with 8 bases aligning to TRBD2. Germline V CDR1 and CDR2: GTSNPN, SVGIG (reference sequence). This CDR3 comprises 14 residues. With V trimmed by 3 bases and J by 4 bases, 6 bases remained unmatched. CDR3 residues: CAWRIHGRADTQYF. The CDR3 DNA reads as TGTGCCTGGAGGATCCACGGGAGGGCAGATACGCAGTATTTT. The whole variable domain, filled in from reference TRBV30 and TRBJ2-3, reads SQTIHQWPATLVQPVGSPLSLECTVEGTSNPNLYWYRQAAGRGLQLLFYSVGIGQISSEVPQNLSASRPQDRQFILSSKKLLLSDSGFYLCAWRIHGRADTQYFGPGTRLTVL.

Points on this clone: Compared with germline, one end of the junction differs, possibly owing to a read error. The chain has TRBV7-9 and TRBJ2-5; no clear D gene. The length of the CDR3 is 12 residues. Germline CDR1 and CDR2: SEHNR and FQNEAQ (reference sequence). DNA for the CDR3: TGTTCCAGCAGCTTAGCCCGAGAGACCCAGTACTTC. The encoded protein is CSSSLARETQYF. Based on the CDR3 plus reference TRBV7-9 and TRBJ2-5, the full variable domain is DTGVSQNPRHKITKRGQNVTFRCDPISEHNRLYWYRQTLGQGPEFLTYFQNEAQLEKSRLLSDRFSAERPKGSFSTLEIQRTEQGDSAMYLCSSSLARETQYFGPGTRLLVL.

A single count supports this clone. This chain uses TRBV11-3 with TRBJ2-3; D remains ambiguous. Germline CDR1 and CDR2: SGHNT and YENEEA. The CDR3 spans 12 residues. Trimming took off 4 bases at V and 3 bases at J, with 5 bases between the two ends. The CDR3 region has the DNA TGTGCCAGCAGCTCTAATACAGATACGCAGTATTTT. This encodes CASSSNTDTQYF.

The chain combines TRBV30 with TRBJ1-1; maybe TRBD1 (6 bases). Germline V gene data show CDR1 as GTSNPN and CDR2 as SVGIG (reference sequence). V was pared by 0 bases and J by 4 bases, with 15 bases between. This CDR3 is built from 15 residues. DNA for the CDR3: TGTGCCTGGAGTGTACTTTACAGGGCGGGCACTGAAGCTTTCTTT. It codes for CAWSVLYRAGTEAFF.

The chain recombines TRBV4-3 with TRBJ2-3; 9 nucleotides line up with TRBD2. This CDR3 spans 16 amino acids. With V trimmed by 0 bases and J by 2 bases, 3 bases remained unmatched. Germline loops: CDR1 LGHNA, CDR2 YSLEER. CDR3 in amino acids: CASSQDVAGVTDTQYF. CDR3 coding DNA: TGCGCCAGCAGCCAAGATGTAGCGGGAGTCACAGATACGCAGTATTTT.

The J gene is TRBJ2-3, the V gene TRBV27; 9 bases match TRBD2. Germline assignment: CDR1 MNHEY and CDR2 SMNVEV (reference sequence). CDR3 length equals 17 residues. The ends lost 3 bases at V and 4 bases at J; junction bases unmatched: 11. CDR3 nucleotide sequence: TGTGCCAGCAGTTTTTTAGCGGGAGTTCGAGAGGCAGATACGCAGTATTTT. Its translation is CASSFLAGVREADTQYF.

This chain connects TRBV27 to TRBJ2-5; D is uncertain. Trimming removed 3 bases from V and 6 bases from J, with 11 bases in between. CDR3 length: 13 amino acids. Germline CDR1 and CDR2: MNHEY and SMNVEV (reference sequence). The CDR3 DNA reads TGTGCCAGCAGTTTGTTTTTGAGTAAGACCCAGTACTTC. Its protein product is CASSLFLSKTQYF.

The J gene is TRBJ2-3, the V gene TRBV29-1, with 9 bases matching TRBD2. Germline trimming cut 4 bases from V and 6 bases from J; bases unmatched to any gene: 11. Germline CDR1 SQVTM, CDR2 ANQGSEA. CDR3 length: 15 amino acids. CDR3 DNA sequence: TGCAGCGTTGCATCGCAGTGGCTAGCGGGGGATACGCAGTATTTT. Translated, it gives CSVASQWLAGDTQYF.

This clone turned up a few times. The CDR3 here is CASSSGQGQSSYEQYF. CDR3 DNA: TGTGCCAGCAGCTCAGGACAGGGGCAATCGTCCTACGAGCAGTACTTC. The chain carries TRBV5-6 and TRBJ2-7, with 9 bases aligning to TRBD1. Trimming took 3 bases from V and 1 from J; bases not matched to a gene: 8. The CDR3 consists of 16 residues. Germline values: CDR1 SGHDT, CDR2 YYEEEE.

This chain's CDR3 is CSVGSTGAFVNYGYTF. The DNA for the CDR3 is TGCAGCGTTGGGTCGACAGGGGCCTTTGTTAACTATGGCTACACCTTC. The chain combines TRBV29-1 with TRBJ1-2; 8 bases map to TRBD1. CDR3 length equals 16 residues. Unmatched junction bases numbered 11, after V lost 4 bases and J lost 1 base. Germline assignment: CDR1 SQVTM and CDR2 ANQGSEA.